The 24 T cell receptor beta chains in this list originate from one sample, sequenced in a study of T cell responses to AZD1222 COVID-19 vaccine. Some clones are missing from TCRdb's copy, which holds only in-frame ones; the method was immunoSEQ multiplex PCR. In the table there are roughly 100,000 clones, around 94% of which are singletons. Sequenced material: peripheral blood, taken on day 0 of AZD1222 vaccination. The source is an adult in good health.

This rearrangement joins TRBV6-4 to TRBJ1-1, with D maybe TRBD1 (6 bases). This CDR3 comprises 14 residues. V was clipped by 0 bases and J by 7 bases, with 12 bases between them. Germline assignment: CDR1 MRHNA and CDR2 SNTAGT. CDR3 loop: CASSDSAGVGEAFF. In nucleotides, the CDR3 is TGTGCCAGCAGTGACTCAGCAGGGGTTGGTGAAGCTTTCTTT.

The chain links TRBV6-5 to TRBJ1-5, with D possibly TRBD1 on 6 matching bases. This CDR3 region has 14 residues. Trimming stripped 6 bases from V and 3 bases from J, with 12 bases between. Germline V gene sequence: CDR1 MNHEY, CDR2 SVGAGI. The CDR3 region is CASRGAGVNQPQHF. Written as DNA, the CDR3 is TGTGCCAGCAGGGGGGCGGGAGTCAATCAGCCCCAGCATTTT.

This chain connects TRBV11-2 to TRBJ2-2; 7 bases are shared with TRBD2. V was pared by 0 bases and J by 9 bases, with 7 bases of the junction left unmatched. There are 15 residues in the CDR3. CDR1 SGHAT and CDR2 FQNNGV come from the germline V gene. CDR3 bases: TGTGCCAGCAGCTTAGAGGGGGGGGTTTATAGGGAGCTGTTTTTT. Amino acid sequence: CASSLEGGVYRELFF.

The CDR3 DNA reads as TGCGCCAGCAGCTTCGGACTAGCGGGGCTGGATACGCAGTATTTT. This gives the protein CASSFGLAGLDTQYF. V is TRBV5-1 and J is TRBJ2-3, with 12 bases matching TRBD2. CDR1 SGHRS and CDR2 YFSETQ come from the germline V gene. The CDR3 extends over 15 amino acids. V gave up 2 bases and J gave up 6 bases; unmatched junction bases: 4.

The gene calls are TRBV5-1 and TRBJ2-7, with D perhaps assigned TRBD1 or TRBD2 (5 bases each). CDR3 size: 13 residues. Deletions cut 0 bases from V and 3 bases from J, with 7 bases between. Germline CDR1 SGHRS, CDR2 YFSETQ. The CDR3 nucleotides read TGCGCCAGCAGCTTGGTTGGGGGCTACGAGCAGTACTTC. Encoded protein: CASSLVGGYEQYF.

This chain uses TRBV29-1 with TRBJ1-1; the D is unclear. Deletions cut 3 bases from V and 1 base from J, with 12 bases between. This CDR3 contains 14 residues. Germline assignment: CDR1 SQVTM and CDR2 ANQGSEA. DNA of the CDR3: TGCAGCGTTGAGCCCCTGAGGCGGAACACTGAAGCTTTCTTT. Translation gives CSVEPLRRNTEAFF.

The chain recombines TRBV30 with TRBJ1-2, with D unresolved. This CDR3 contains 11 residues. Germline CDR1 GTSNPN, CDR2 SVGIG (reference sequence). The V gene lost 4 bases and the J gene lost 0 bases, with 3 bases spanning the gap. This chain's CDR3 is CAWITNYGYTF. Written as DNA, the CDR3 is TGTGCCTGGATAACTAACTATGGCTACACCTTC.

The V gene is TRBV9, the J gene TRBJ1-4; the D gene is possibly TRBD1 (5 bases). CDR1 is SGDLS, CDR2 YYNGEE, per germline. The CDR3 is 13 amino acids. The V and J ends lost 0 bases and 5 bases respectively, with 5 bases between them. The DNA of the CDR3 is TGTGCCAGCAGCGTAGCAGGGAATGAAAAACTGTTTTTT. Translated: CASSVAGNEKLFF.

The chain's CDR3 is CASSRGQNQPQHF. The DNA of the CDR3 is TGTGCCAGCAGCCGGGGACAGAATCAGCCCCAGCATTTT. V and J are TRBV28 and TRBJ1-5; 7 bases fit TRBD1. This CDR3 has 13 amino acids. V lost 6 bases to trimming and J lost 4 bases; unmatched junction nucleotides: 3. The germline gives CDR1 MDHEN, CDR2 SYDVKM.

The J gene is TRBJ1-5, the V gene TRBV6-2 or TRBV6-3; D gene ambiguous. Germline CDR1 and CDR2: MNHEY and SVGEGT. CDR3 length: 11 amino acids. Trimming shortened V by 2 bases and J by 10 bases, and 6 bases separated the two germline ends. The CDR3 spells CASSYEGPQHF. As DNA, the CDR3 is TGTGCCAGCAGTTACGAGGGTCCCCAGCATTTT.

The V call is TRBV21-1, the J call TRBJ2-2; the table's D call TRBD1 went unverified against the DNA. TRBV21-1 corresponds to a pseudogene. The CDR3 covers 17 residues. CDR3 bases: TGTGCCAGCAGCAAAGATCTGGACAGGGGGCGGCCCGGGGAGCTGTTTTTT. It codes for CASSKDLDRGRPGELFF.

This rearrangement joins TRBV28 to TRBJ1-2, with TRBD1 identical over 7 bases. Germline CDR1 MDHEN, CDR2 SYDVKM. Trimming took 6 bases from V and 1 from J; bases not matched to a gene: 5. CDR3 length: 14 amino acids. The CDR3 spells CASRPGQDNYGYTF. For the CDR3, the DNA is TGTGCCAGCAGGCCCGGACAGGATAACTATGGCTACACCTTC.

The sample holds one count of this clone. The chain couples TRBV5-1 to TRBJ2-7; TRBD1 agrees at 9 bases. V lost 3 bases and J lost 0; bases outside the gene matches: 4. Germline CDR1 and CDR2: SGHRS and YFSETQ. CDR3 length equals 15 residues. The CDR3 sequence is CASSWGQGSSYEQYF. The CDR3, as DNA: TGCGCCAGCAGCTGGGGACAGGGAAGCTCCTACGAGCAGTACTTC.

CDR3 DNA: TGCGCCAGCAGCCAAGTTGGTAGAACAGATACGCAGTATTTT. It codes for CASSQVGRTDTQYF. The chain joins TRBV4-1 to TRBJ2-3; no clear D. With 1 base removed from V and 3 bases from J, the gap between germline ends came to 8 bases. The CDR3 covers 14 residues. Germline V gene data show CDR1 as MGHRA and CDR2 as YSYEKL.

The CDR3 DNA reads as TGTGCCAGCTCCTCGCTGGGGATCTTCGAGCAGTACTTC. Translated, it gives CASSSLGIFEQYF. The chain links TRBV5-8 to TRBJ2-7, with no clear D. Per the germline V gene, CDR1 is SGHTS and CDR2 is YDEGEE. V lost 7 bases and J lost 6, with 17 bases in between. The CDR3 consists of 13 residues.

This clone was detected once. The chain joins TRBV6-2 or TRBV6-3 to TRBJ2-7, with D unresolved. This CDR3 comprises 12 residues. In germline, CDR1 is MNHEY, CDR2 SVGEGT. V lost 6 bases and J 7 bases, leaving 13 bases between the germline ends. For the CDR3, the DNA is TGTGCCAGCAGCCAACCCGCGACAGAGCAGTACTTC. It translates to CASSQPATEQYF.

This sequence joins TRBV18 and TRBJ2-3, with 7 nucleotides matching TRBD2. Germline-derived CDR1 and CDR2 are KGHSH and LQKENI. Trimming took 3 bases from V and 6 from J; bases not matched to a gene: 3. The CDR3 is 13 amino acids. The CDR3 loop is CASSPLGGDTQYF. Written as DNA, the CDR3 is TGTGCCAGCTCACCCCTCGGGGGGGATACGCAGTATTTT.

The chain is built from TRBV6-6 and TRBJ1-3; tentative D call: TRBD1 (5 bases). V shed 6 bases and J shed 6 bases, with 12 bases lying between them. Germline V gene sequence: CDR1 MNHNY, CDR2 SVGAGI (reference sequence). The CDR3 is 13 residues long. The chain's CDR3 is CASRDWGVNTIYF. The CDR3 bases are TGTGCCAGCAGAGACTGGGGGGTAAACACCATATATTTT.

The chain combines TRBV5-1 with TRBJ2-7, with TRBD2 identical over 13 bases. CDR1 is SGHRS and CDR2 is YFSETQ in the germline V gene. With V trimmed by 1 base and J by 6 bases, 4 bases remained unmatched. This CDR3 spans 15 amino acids. DNA of the CDR3: TGCGCCAGCAGCTTGACTAGCGGGAGGGCCGGCGAGCAGTACTTC. This encodes CASSLTSGRAGEQYF.

The genes are TRBV5-1 and TRBJ2-1; D possibly corresponds to TRBD2 (5 bases). V gave up 5 bases and J gave up 6 bases, with 12 bases separating them. This CDR3 spans 13 amino acids. Germline lookup yields CDR1 SGHRS and CDR2 YFSETQ. In DNA, the CDR3 is TGCGCCAGCAGACTACTAGTCTCCAATGAGCAGTTCTTC. Encoded protein: CASRLLVSNEQFF.

The genes are TRBV25-1 and TRBJ1-3; TRBD1 matches 10 bases. Trimming at V came to 6 bases and at J to 1 base, leaving 0 bases not matched to a gene. CDR3 length: 14 amino acids. Germline CDR1 reads MGHDK; CDR2 reads SYGVNS. Here the CDR3 DNA reads TGTGCCAGCAGGGGACAGGGGTCTGGAAACACCATATATTTT. Translation gives CASRGQGSGNTIYF.

J is TRBJ1-5 and V is TRBV24-1, with 8 bases aligning to TRBD1. V gave up 3 bases and J gave up 5 bases; unmatched junction bases: 8. The CDR3 is made up of 16 amino acids. The germline CDR1 and CDR2 sequences are KGHDR and SFDVKD. The chain's CDR3 is CATSDRGQDFHQPQHF. The DNA for the CDR3 is TGTGCCACCAGTGATCGGGGACAGGACTTTCATCAGCCCCAGCATTTT.

V usage is TRBV9 and J usage is TRBJ1-1; D possibly corresponds to TRBD1 (5 bases). This CDR3 has 15 amino acids. Looked up from germline, CDR1 is SGDLS and CDR2 is YYNGEE. Trimming left V 6 bases short and J 1 base short, with 16 bases between. CDR3 in DNA: TGTGCCAGCAACCCTCTTATCGGGGGGAACACTGAAGCTTTCTTT. It yields the protein CASNPLIGGNTEAFF.

The chain has TRBV5-1 and TRBJ1-6, with 8 bases fitting TRBD1. The CDR3 contains 14 residues. V gave up 3 bases and J gave up 7 bases; unmatched junction bases: 3. Per the germline V gene, CDR1 is SGHRS and CDR2 is YFSETQ. The CDR3 region has the DNA TGCGCCAGCAGCTCAGGGGGCGAGAATTCACCCCTCCACTTT. Translation: CASSSGGENSPLHF.